This TCR beta chain was documented in a study of shared clonotypes between healthy human individuals. Study-wide results and caveats: The sharing of about 5% of naive CD4 clonotypes was seen across a handful of donors.

Remarks on this clone: As yet, its antigen is unknown.

With 5 bases clipped from V and 0 bases from J, the junction kept 3 bases outside the gene matches. The CDR3 length is 14 residues. CDR1 and CDR2 (germline): SGHNT, YENEEA. Profiled with immunoSEQ multiplex PCR; TCRdb holds only in-frame clones, not every one. This sample yields about 990,000 clones, of which around 78% are seen a single time; 0.6% to 0.7% belongs to the top ten. The chain has TRBV11-3 and TRBJ2-5; 7 nucleotides line up with TRBD2. This clonotype was sampled from a man aged 18 to 29 in good health. Some clones in this sample may be carry-over from other donors' samples. The sequenced material came from memory CD4+ T cells from PBMCs. The subset: CD45RA-negative fraction. CDR3 bases: TGTGCCAGCAGCCCCGGGGGGAACCAAGAGACCCAGTACTTC. It translates to CASSPGGNQETQYF.